Each of the 27 T cell receptor beta chains below was sequenced from the same sample in a study of blood T cells in healthy people across ages. The use of a sample-barcoded 5' primer and a J-beta primer mix characterized a second PCR of roughly 6 to 11 cycles. Using its own MiXCR run on the 5' RACE reads, TCRdb lists one record per CDR3 protein. The sample includes about a million distinct CDR3 sequences, 51% of them seen just once. Sequencing used blood. These receptors all come from a woman aged 55-70 years in good health.

The gene calls are TRBV28 and TRBJ2-7; the match to TRBD1 covers 7 bases. The CDR3 loop spans 13 amino acids. Looked up from germline, CDR1 is MDHEN and CDR2 is SYDVKM. Trimming removed 7 bases from V and 6 bases from J; junction bases left unmatched: 9. CDR3 DNA: TGTGCCAGCACGCTTATCAGGGGGTTCGAGCAGTACTTC. The encoded protein is CASTLIRGFEQYF.

The chain combines TRBV7-9 with TRBJ1-4; D ambiguous. Deletions cut 1 base from V and 6 bases from J, with 9 bases between. This CDR3 region has 14 residues. The V gene's germline CDR1 is SEHNR and CDR2 FQNEAQ (reference sequence). The CDR3 here is CASSLVKSDEKLFF. CDR3 nucleotide sequence: TGTGCCAGCAGCTTAGTAAAGTCAGATGAAAAACTGTTTTTT.

The gene calls are TRBV19 and TRBJ1-5; D might be TRBD1 (5 bases). This CDR3 contains 17 residues. Trimming left V 7 bases short and J 5 bases short, with 24 bases between. CDR1 LNHDA and CDR2 SQIVND come from the germline V gene (reference sequence). The CDR3 sequence is CASNLSGPRGVDQPQHF. CDR3 coding DNA: TGTGCCAGTAATCTCTCGGGACCGAGGGGTGTAGATCAGCCCCAGCATTTT.

This clonotype was detected once. V is TRBV7-6 and J is TRBJ1-1; 7 nucleotides align to TRBD1. The trim removed 2 bases at V and 4 bases at J, leaving 4 bases unmatched. CDR3 length: 14 residues. From germline, CDR1 is SGHVS and CDR2 FNYEAQ. The CDR3 sequence: CASSLLQGSTEAFF. For the CDR3, the DNA is TGTGCCAGCAGCTTATTACAGGGGAGCACTGAAGCTTTCTTT.

CDR3: CASSIYLTATYGYTF. The CDR3 region has the DNA TGTGCCAGCAGCATTTACTTAACAGCGACCTATGGCTACACCTTC. The chain combines TRBV2 with TRBJ1-2; D uncertain. The CDR3 is made up of 15 amino acids. V lost 6 bases to trimming and J lost 4 bases, with 18 bases between them. From germline, CDR1 is SNHLY and CDR2 FYNNEI.

This chain joins TRBV7-6 and TRBJ2-1; the D gene is possibly TRBD2 (5 bases). Germline V gives CDR1 SGHVS, CDR2 FNYEAQ. The CDR3 is 15 amino acids. Deletions cut 5 bases from V and 9 bases from J, with 20 bases between. This CDR3 is CASSPNLGESREQFF. Written as DNA, the CDR3 is TGTGCCAGCAGCCCGAACCTTGGGGAGTCTCGTGAGCAGTTCTTC.

This rearrangement joins TRBV28 to TRBJ2-7; TRBD2 aligns across 7 bases. The CDR3 is 15 amino acids. The V segment lost 8 bases and the J segment 0 bases; nucleotides outside the gene matches: 10. Germline V gene data show CDR1 as MDHEN and CDR2 as SYDVKM. The DNA for the CDR3 is TGTGCCAGCGGGGTTAGCGGGTTGACCTCCTACGAGCAGTACTTC. Translating it yields CASGVSGLTSYEQYF.

This chain links TRBV13 with TRBJ2-5, with a possible D match to TRBD1 (8 bases). The end of the DNA aligns better with TRBJ2-7, so the J call may be wrong. The CDR3 sequence is 19 residues long. Looked up from germline, CDR1 is PRHDT and CDR2 is FYEKMQ (reference sequence). The CDR3 DNA reads as TGTGCCAGCAGCGCAGCCGGGACAGGTCGCGCGGGGGAGGGGTACGAGCAGTACTTC. This gives the protein CASSAAGTGRAGEGYEQYF.

This sequence joins TRBV29-1 and TRBJ1-2; D gene ambiguous. V lost 3 bases, J lost 13 bases, and 18 bases lay in between. Germline assignment: CDR1 SQVTM and CDR2 ANQGSEA. The CDR3 spans 12 residues. In DNA, the CDR3 is TGCAGCGTTGAGACACGGCCGACGGGTAGCACCTTC. Protein: CSVETRPTGSTF.

The chain carries TRBV10-3 and TRBJ2-7; D is perhaps TRBD2 (7 bases). In germline, CDR1 is ENHRY, CDR2 SYGVKD. The V and J ends lost 5 bases and 2 bases respectively, with 16 bases between them. This CDR3 has 15 residues. The CDR3 DNA reads as TGTGCCATCAGTCCCTTCGGGGGGCGCACCTACGAGCAGTACTTC. It specifies CAISPFGGRTYEQYF.

This clonotype showed up just a few times. The CDR3 region has the DNA TGTGCCACCAGCAGAGATTTAGGGAACCAGCCCCAGCATTTT. As protein: CATSRDLGNQPQHF. The rearrangement joins TRBV15 to TRBJ1-5; D not resolved. Germline-derived CDR1 and CDR2 are LNHNV and YYDKDF (reference sequence). The CDR3 totals 14 residues. The V end was cut by 0 bases, the J end by 7 bases, with 10 bases between.

The rearrangement links TRBV20-1 to TRBJ2-3, with D maybe TRBD2 (5 bases). The CDR3 consists of 13 residues. V was cut by 1 base and J by 4 bases, with 9 bases left in between. Germline V gives CDR1 DFQATT, CDR2 SNEGSKA (reference sequence). DNA of the CDR3: TGCAGTGCTAGAGTGGGAGACGCAGATACGCAGTATTTT. Its translation is CSARVGDADTQYF.

This clonotype came up a few times. The V gene is TRBV20-1, the J gene TRBJ2-7, with 9 bases aligning to TRBD2. Germline lookup yields CDR1 DFQATT and CDR2 SNEGSKA (reference sequence). V lost 5 bases to trimming and J lost 3 bases; unmatched junction nucleotides: 11. The CDR3 sequence is 15 residues long. CDR3 nucleotides: TGCAGTGCTCAACGGTATAGCGGGAGAAACTACGAGCAGTACTTC. The encoded protein is CSAQRYSGRNYEQYF.

This clonotype was recorded many times. This chain joins TRBV29-1 and TRBJ1-2; 9 bases fit TRBD1. Per germline, CDR1 SQVTM and CDR2 ANQGSEA. The CDR3 length is 15 residues. The CDR3 coding sequence is TGCACCGTGTCCGGAACAGGGGGCTCGAAGCATGGCTACACCTTC. Protein: CTVSGTGGSKHGYTF. Supplemented by reference TRBV29-1 and TRBJ1-2, the full variable domain reads SAVISQKPSRDICQRGTSLTIQCQVDSQVTMMFWYRQQPGQSLTLIATANQGSEATYESGFVIDKFPISRPNLTFSTLTVSNMSPEDSSIYLCTVSGTGGSKHGYTFGSGTRLTVV.

This clonotype was observed a few times. The V call is TRBV29-1, the J call TRBJ2-4, with D maybe TRBD2 (6 bases). The DNA end is a closer match to TRBJ2-7, so the J assignment may be wrong. This CDR3 has 14 amino acids. CDR1 and CDR2 (germline): SQVTM, ANQGSEA. For the CDR3, the DNA is TGCAGCGTTGTCCCCTCGGGAATCGGGGGCGAGCAGTACTTC. Its protein product is CSVVPSGIGGEQYF.

As DNA, the CDR3 is TGTGCCAGCGGCCAACAACAGGGAAGCTCTGGGGCCAACGTCCTGACTTTC. Its protein product is CASGQQQGSSGANVLTF. The chain uses TRBV7-6 and TRBJ2-6, with a possible D match to TRBD1 (6 bases). V lost 8 bases, J lost 0 bases, and 17 bases lay in between. CDR3 length: 17 amino acids. Germline V gene data show CDR1 as SGHVS and CDR2 as FNYEAQ.

This clonotype has more than one count but fewer than ten. The chain uses TRBV4-1 and TRBJ2-3, with 9 bases identical to TRBD2. Germline loops: CDR1 MGHRA, CDR2 YSYEKL. The junction had 9 bases not matched to a gene; V was cut back by 5 bases and J by 0 bases. The CDR3 has 17 residues. The chain's CDR3 is CASSYTPGTSSTDTQYF. The CDR3 DNA is TGCGCCAGCAGCTATACGCCCGGGACTAGCAGCACAGATACGCAGTATTTT.

The V gene is TRBV4-3, the J gene TRBJ2-2; D not certain. Germline V gene data show CDR1 as LGHNA and CDR2 as YSLEER. V lost 0 bases and J 5 bases, leaving 10 bases between the germline ends. The length of the CDR3 is 15 residues. CDR3 in amino acids: CASSQDLWVTGELFF. The CDR3, as DNA: TGCGCCAGCAGCCAAGATCTATGGGTTACCGGGGAGCTGTTTTTT.

The chain couples TRBV15 to TRBJ1-6, with 7 positions matching TRBD1. Germline V CDR1 and CDR2: LNHNV, YYDKDF (reference sequence). The CDR3 runs to 15 residues. V gave up 3 bases and J gave up 8 bases; unmatched junction bases: 7. Here the CDR3 DNA reads TGTGCCACCAGCAGTGAACGACAGGGTCATTCACCCCTCCACTTT. Its translation is CATSSERQGHSPLHF.

This chain joins TRBV6-2 or TRBV6-3 and TRBJ2-2; TRBD2 matches 8 bases. CDR3 size: 17 residues. The V segment lost 4 bases and the J segment 2 bases; nucleotides outside the gene matches: 9. Germline V CDR1 and CDR2: MNHEY, SVGEGT. The CDR3 coding sequence is TGTGCCAGCAGTTTGGACCCAGCGGGAGCTAACACCGGGGAGCTGTTTTTT. This sequence encodes CASSLDPAGANTGELFF.

The gene calls are TRBV20-1 and TRBJ2-7, with D perhaps matching TRBD2 (6 bases). Germline CDR1 is DFQATT and CDR2 is SNEGSKA (reference sequence). The length of the CDR3 is 14 residues. V gave up 3 bases and J gave up 2 bases, with 14 bases separating them. The CDR3 DNA is TGCAGTGCTAGCGGCGGAGGGTTTCCCTACGAGCAGTACTTC. Protein product: CSASGGGFPYEQYF.

The CDR3, as DNA: TGTGCCAGCAGCTTAGGTGGACTATCCCATGAGCAGTTCTTC. Translating it yields CASSLGGLSHEQFF. This chain connects TRBV7-3 to TRBJ2-1; maybe TRBD2 (6 bases). The CDR3 totals 14 residues. The V gene lost 2 bases and the J gene lost 8 bases, with 13 bases spanning the gap. CDR1 and CDR2 (germline): SGHTA, FQGTGA.

Only a few counts were recorded for this clonotype. V and J are TRBV7-9 and TRBJ2-7; the match to TRBD1 covers 10 bases. The CDR3 has 15 amino acids. With V trimmed by 3 bases and J by 3 bases, 5 bases remained unmatched. The germline gives CDR1 SEHNR, CDR2 FQNEAQ (reference sequence). The CDR3 here is CASSFPDRGIYEQYF. The CDR3, as DNA: TGTGCCAGCAGCTTCCCGGACAGGGGGATCTACGAGCAGTACTTC.

In this sample, this clonotype turned up many times. The rearrangement links TRBV27 to TRBJ2-5, with D maybe TRBD1 (6 bases). V was pared by 4 bases and J by 4 bases, with 10 bases between. Germline assignment: CDR1 MNHEY and CDR2 SMNVEV (reference sequence). This CDR3 region has 13 residues. CDR3: CASSYRVLETQYF. Here the CDR3 DNA reads TGTGCCAGCAGTTACAGGGTACTAGAGACCCAGTACTTC.

This clonotype was found a few times. CDR3 loop: CSVEEGIYRSGANVLTF. CDR3 nucleotides: TGCAGCGTTGAGGAGGGGATTTATCGCTCTGGGGCCAACGTCCTGACTTTC. The rearrangement joins TRBV29-1 to TRBJ2-6; possible D gene TRBD2, 6 bases. The germline CDR1 and CDR2 sequences are SQVTM and ANQGSEA. The germline V and J ends were trimmed by 3 bases and 0 bases, with 15 bases remaining between them. The CDR3 loop spans 17 amino acids.

The V and J genes are TRBV6-5 and TRBJ2-1; D gene unclear. V lost 5 bases and J lost 6, with 14 bases in between. From germline, CDR1 is MNHEY and CDR2 SVGAGI. The CDR3 has 14 amino acids. The CDR3: CASSLELGSNEQFF. CDR3 DNA: TGTGCCAGCAGTCTAGAGTTGGGTAGCAATGAGCAGTTCTTC.

A note on this clonotype: A much larger clone lies a single base off, so this may be a read error. The chain recombines TRBV28 with TRBJ1-4; D is ambiguous. The ends were cut back, 1 base at V and 0 bases at J, with 15 bases in the middle. The CDR3 loop spans 18 amino acids. Germline CDR1 reads MDHEN; CDR2 reads SYDVKM. The CDR3 coding sequence is TGTGCCAGCAGTTTATCTGCCGAGGTGGGTGCAACTAATGAAAAACTGTTTTTT. Its protein is CASSLSAEVGATNEKLFF.